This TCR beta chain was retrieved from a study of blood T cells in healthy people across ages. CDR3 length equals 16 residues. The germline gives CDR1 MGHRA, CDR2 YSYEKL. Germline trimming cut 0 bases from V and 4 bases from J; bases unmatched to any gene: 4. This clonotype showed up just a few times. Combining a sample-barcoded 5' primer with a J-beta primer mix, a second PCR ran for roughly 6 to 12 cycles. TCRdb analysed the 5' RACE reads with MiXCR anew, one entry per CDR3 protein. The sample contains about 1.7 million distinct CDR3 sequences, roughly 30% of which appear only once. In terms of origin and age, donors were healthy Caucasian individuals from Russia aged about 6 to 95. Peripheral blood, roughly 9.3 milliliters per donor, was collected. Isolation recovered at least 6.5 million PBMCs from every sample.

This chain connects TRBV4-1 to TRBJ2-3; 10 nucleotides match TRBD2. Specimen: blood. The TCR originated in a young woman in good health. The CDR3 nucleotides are TGCGCCAGCAGCCAAGATCTAGCGGGGGTTTCAGATACGCAGTATTTT. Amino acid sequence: CASSQDLAGVSDTQYF.